Below are 29 T cell receptor beta chains sequenced from a single sample in a study of T cell responses to AZD1222 COVID-19 vaccine. Assay: immunoSEQ multiplex PCR; the TCRdb copy retains only in-frame clones and omits some. Seen here are about 180,000 clones, 92% observed once, and the top ten hold more than 1.5%. This specimen consisted of peripheral blood, obtained 28 days after the second AZD1222 dose. These receptors all stem from an adult who received the AZD1222 COVID-19 vaccine.

The chain joins TRBV30 to TRBJ2-6; D call uncertain. Germline-derived CDR1 and CDR2 are GTSNPN and SVGIG (reference sequence). V was clipped by 3 bases and J by 0 bases, with 6 bases between them. The CDR3 runs 14 residues. CDR3 DNA sequence: TGTGCCTGGAGGTCAACCTCTGGGGCCAACGTCCTGACTTTC. This gives the protein CAWRSTSGANVLTF.

The chain is built from TRBV7-9 and TRBJ1-1; a possible D gene is TRBD1 (5 bases). V was pared by 6 bases and J by 0 bases, with 14 bases between. Germline CDR1 SEHNR, CDR2 FQNEAQ (reference sequence). The CDR3 runs 15 residues. CDR3: CASSPTGGLNTEAFF. DNA for the CDR3: TGTGCCAGCAGTCCTACTGGGGGATTGAACACTGAAGCTTTCTTT.

The chain couples TRBV11-2 to TRBJ2-2, with D perhaps TRBD2 (6 bases). The CDR3 runs to 15 residues. Germline values: CDR1 SGHAT, CDR2 FQNNGV. Trimming shortened V by 8 bases and J by 5 bases, and 18 bases separated the two germline ends. CDR3 DNA: TGTGCCAGCCTTGCCGCGTCGGGGAGGACCGGGGAGCTGTTTTTT. It yields the protein CASLAASGRTGELFF.

The chain has TRBV4-1 and TRBJ2-3; D call uncertain. Germline V gene sequence: CDR1 MGHRA, CDR2 YSYEKL. The CDR3 consists of 13 residues. The ends were cut back, 4 bases at V and 4 bases at J, with 9 bases in the middle. CDR3 protein: CASSPYVADTQYF. The DNA for the CDR3 is TGCGCCAGCAGCCCCTATGTGGCAGATACGCAGTATTTT.

The gene calls are TRBV30 and TRBJ2-3, with D tentatively TRBD2 (6 bases). Germline V gene sequence: CDR1 GTSNPN, CDR2 SVGIG (reference sequence). V was trimmed by 0 bases and J by 1 base, leaving 26 bases between them. The CDR3 is 20 residues long. The CDR3 nucleotides are TGTGCCTGGAGTGTACCCGGGGGTCTAGGCGGGCCCTACCGCACAGATACGCAGTATTTT. Encoded protein: CAWSVPGGLGGPYRTDTQYF.

This chain links TRBV3-1 (or the pseudogene TRBV3-2) with TRBJ2-1, with a weak D call TRBD1 (5 bases). The CDR3 is made up of 16 amino acids. The germline gives CDR1 LGHDT, CDR2 YNNKEL (reference sequence). The V end was cut by 1 base, the J end by 0 bases, with 10 bases between. The chain's CDR3 is CASSQGSDSSYNEQFF. In DNA, the CDR3 is TGTGCCAGCAGCCAAGGTTCCGACAGCTCCTACAATGAGCAGTTCTTC.

The gene calls are TRBV7-9 and TRBJ2-7, with D perhaps matching TRBD1 or TRBD2 (5 bases each). Germline V gene lookup returns CDR1 SEHNR and CDR2 FQNEAQ (reference sequence). V dropped 2 bases and J dropped 5 bases, with 7 bases sitting between them. CDR3 length: 12 residues. This CDR3 is CASSLQGDEQYF. The CDR3, as DNA: TGTGCCAGCAGCTTACAGGGAGACGAGCAGTACTTC.

The gene calls are TRBV28 and TRBJ2-1, with TRBD2 matching over 13 bases. Germline V gene lookup returns CDR1 MDHEN and CDR2 SYDVKM. The V gene end was trimmed by 6 bases and the J gene end by 7 bases; junction bases not matched to a gene: 21. The CDR3 has 20 residues. The CDR3 loop is CASSSPADRGLAGMWNEQFF. CDR3 in DNA: TGTGCCAGCAGCTCCCCCGCCGACAGGGGACTAGCGGGAATGTGGAATGAGCAGTTCTTC.

This chain links TRBV7-8 with TRBJ2-3; unclear D gene. Trimming took off 5 bases at V and 2 bases at J, with 14 bases between the two ends. There are 15 residues in the CDR3. Germline CDR1 and CDR2: SGHVS and FQNEAQ. For the CDR3, the DNA is TGTGCCAGCAGCCCGTGGGTAGAGACCACAGATACGCAGTATTTT. It encodes CASSPWVETTDTQYF.

The chain combines TRBV4-3 with TRBJ1-4; D remains ambiguous. The CDR3 loop spans 14 amino acids. Germline loops: CDR1 LGHNA, CDR2 YSLEER. Trimming left V 3 bases short and J 7 bases short, with 12 bases between. CDR3 sequence reads: CASSHRQELEKLFF. As DNA, the CDR3 is TGCGCCAGCAGCCACAGACAAGAGCTTGAAAAACTGTTTTTT.

This clone was picked up one time. The chain carries TRBV28 and TRBJ1-6, with D hard to call. Trimming left V 3 bases short and J 6 bases short, with 9 bases between. Per the germline V gene, CDR1 is MDHEN and CDR2 is SYDVKM. This CDR3 is 14 amino acids long. The CDR3 spells CASSFAQSNSPLHF. As DNA, the CDR3 is TGTGCCAGCAGTTTCGCACAGAGTAATTCACCCCTCCACTTT.

The chain has TRBV27 and TRBJ1-6; D call uncertain. Germline lookup yields CDR1 MNHEY and CDR2 SMNVEV (reference sequence). V was shortened by 2 bases and J by 8 bases, with 7 bases between the two germline ends. The CDR3 runs 13 residues. The CDR3 region has the DNA TGTGCCAGCAGTTTAGCCACGGATTCACCCCTCCACTTT. Translated: CASSLATDSPLHF.

V is TRBV6-5 and J is TRBJ1-5; 7 bases are shared with TRBD1. The CDR3 is 15 amino acids. Germline lookup yields CDR1 MNHEY and CDR2 SVGAGI. V dropped 5 bases and J dropped 2; count of bases not matched to a gene: 6. CDR3 DNA: TGTGCCAGCAGTAATACAGGGGTTGGCAATCAGCCCCAGCATTTT. Translation: CASSNTGVGNQPQHF.

This chain links TRBV30 with TRBJ1-4; D remains ambiguous. The germline gives CDR1 GTSNPN, CDR2 SVGIG (reference sequence). Trimming removed 8 bases from V and 8 bases from J, with 18 bases in between. The CDR3 is 13 amino acids. CDR3 amino acids: CARKGEGREKLFF. The CDR3 coding sequence is TGTGCCCGGAAGGGCGAGGGAAGGGAAAAACTGTTTTTT. Complete variable domain (other parts from reference TRBV30 and TRBJ1-4): SQTIHQWPATLVQPVGSPLSLECTVEGTSNPNLYWYRQAAGRGLQLLFYSVGIGQISSEVPQNLSASRPQDRQFILSSKKLLLSDSGFYLCARKGEGREKLFFGSGTQLSVL.

The chain couples TRBV19 to TRBJ2-3; D uncertain. CDR1 and CDR2 (germline): LNHDA, SQIVND (reference sequence). V lost 0 bases to trimming and J lost 2 bases, with 12 bases between them. The CDR3 covers 16 residues. CDR3 sequence: CASSIDPSTSTDTQYF. The CDR3 DNA follows: TGTGCCAGTAGTATAGATCCCTCAACCTCCACAGATACGCAGTATTTT.

The chain carries TRBV29-1 and TRBJ1-5; D call uncertain. This CDR3 spans 13 amino acids. V lost 4 bases, J lost 0 bases, and 7 bases lay in between. Germline V lookup: CDR1 SQVTM, CDR2 ANQGSEA. The CDR3 reads CSVGSTSNQPQHF. The CDR3 DNA sequence: TGCAGCGTTGGGTCCACTAGCAATCAGCCCCAGCATTTT. Full variable domain (remainder filled in from reference TRBV29-1 and TRBJ1-5): SAVISQKPSRDICQRGTSLTIQCQVDSQVTMMFWYRQQPGQSLTLIATANQGSEATYESGFVIDKFPISRPNLTFSTLTVSNMSPEDSSIYLCSVGSTSNQPQHFGDGTRLSIL.

This clone was picked up one time. The rearrangement uses TRBV3-1 (or the pseudogene TRBV3-2) and TRBJ2-3, with TRBD1 matching over 8 bases. This CDR3 contains 13 residues. V lost 3 bases to trimming and J lost 11 bases; unmatched junction nucleotides: 7. Germline CDR1 is LGHDT and CDR2 is YNNKEL (reference sequence). The CDR3 DNA reads TGTGCCAGCAGCCAGGGTGGACAGGGCGGGCAGTATTTT. Translation: CASSQGGQGGQYF.

The rearrangement joins TRBV10-3 to TRBJ2-4, with 7 positions matching TRBD1. Germline trimming cut 10 bases from V and 8 bases from J; bases unmatched to any gene: 8. Germline assignment: CDR1 ENHRY and CDR2 SYGVKD. This CDR3 contains 12 residues. CDR3 DNA: TGTGCCACCAGACAGGGAGAGGACATTCAGTACTTC. It encodes CATRQGEDIQYF.

The rearrangement links TRBV6-1 to TRBJ1-6, with 12 bases identical to TRBD1. The CDR3 extends over 16 amino acids. V was clipped by 4 bases and J by 6 bases; unmatched bases: 4. Germline V gives CDR1 MNHNS, CDR2 SASEGT. CDR3 loop: CASSAGTGGPNSPLHF. In DNA, the CDR3 is TGTGCCAGCAGTGCCGGGACAGGGGGCCCTAATTCACCCCTCCACTTT.

V usage is TRBV28 and J usage is TRBJ2-3, with 11 bases identical to TRBD2. The CDR3 runs to 16 residues. Germline trimming cut 2 bases from V and 2 bases from J; bases unmatched to any gene: 3. CDR1 is MDHEN and CDR2 is SYDVKM in the germline V gene. This CDR3 reads CASSLVGLAVTDTQYF. The CDR3 DNA follows: TGTGCCAGCAGTTTAGTGGGACTAGCGGTCACAGATACGCAGTATTTT.

The CDR3 bases are TGTGCCAGAGACGGTAAAAATCAGCCCCAGCATTTT. This translates into CARDGKNQPQHF. The chain is built from TRBV19 and TRBJ1-5, with D uncertain. The V end lost 9 bases, the J end lost 4 bases, and 10 bases lay between the germline ends. Per germline, CDR1 LNHDA and CDR2 SQIVND (reference sequence). There are 12 residues in the CDR3.

The genes are TRBV5-1 and TRBJ2-3; no clear D gene. This CDR3 has 14 residues. Trimming stripped 0 bases from V and 2 bases from J, with 7 bases between. Germline V gene sequence: CDR1 SGHRS, CDR2 YFSETQ. CDR3: CASSLESDTDTQYF. The CDR3, as DNA: TGCGCCAGCAGCTTGGAGTCAGACACAGATACGCAGTATTTT.

The rearrangement joins TRBV7-9 to TRBJ2-3; maybe TRBD1 (6 bases). CDR3 length equals 15 residues. CDR1 is SEHNR and CDR2 is FQNEAQ in the germline V gene (reference sequence). With 5 bases removed from V and 4 bases from J, the gap between germline ends came to 16 bases. CDR3 in DNA: TGTGCCAGCAGCATTAAAGAGGGGGTCGCAGATACGCAGTATTTT. Translated, it gives CASSIKEGVADTQYF.

The chain is built from TRBV18 and TRBJ2-7; a possible D gene is TRBD2 (5 bases). Trimming removed 6 bases from V and 0 bases from J, with 12 bases in between. Germline V gene data show CDR1 as KGHSH and CDR2 as LQKENI. The CDR3 length is 14 residues. The CDR3, as DNA: TGTGCCAGCTCTCGAAGACGGGACTCCTACGAGCAGTACTTC. Translation: CASSRRRDSYEQYF.

This clone was counted once. The chain combines TRBV7-2 with TRBJ2-1; no clear D gene. Trimming cost V 1 base and J 6 bases, with 7 bases left between them. The CDR3 contains 13 residues. CDR1 SGHTA and CDR2 FQGNSA come from the germline V gene. The CDR3 DNA reads as TGTGCCAGCAGCTTAGTTCATCTCAATGAGCAGTTCTTC. This translates into CASSLVHLNEQFF.

This clone occurred once. The chain employs TRBV30 and TRBJ2-2; D gene uncertain. CDR1 is GTSNPN, CDR2 SVGIG, per germline (reference sequence). This CDR3 comprises 11 residues. V was pared by 5 bases and J by 6 bases, with 7 bases between. The CDR3 protein is CAWAIPGELFF. The CDR3 region has the DNA TGTGCCTGGGCGATCCCCGGGGAGCTGTTTTTT.

This clone was counted a few times. The chain combines TRBV5-1 with TRBJ2-5, with no clear D. V gave up 2 bases and J gave up 2 bases, with 10 bases separating them. The CDR3 is 14 amino acids. Germline CDR1 SGHRS, CDR2 YFSETQ. CDR3 residues: CASSFGPDQETQYF. For the CDR3, the DNA is TGCGCCAGCAGCTTTGGGCCAGATCAAGAGACCCAGTACTTC.

This chain links TRBV9 with TRBJ1-6; D may be TRBD1 (5 bases). There are 14 residues in the CDR3. Germline V gives CDR1 SGDLS, CDR2 YYNGEE. V was clipped by 0 bases and J by 10 bases, with 11 bases between them. As DNA, the CDR3 is TGTGCCAGCAGCGTAGTTGGGGGGTGGTCACCCCTCCACTTT. It is translated as CASSVVGGWSPLHF.

The rearrangement joins TRBV18 to TRBJ2-3; 14 bases match TRBD2. The CDR3 spans 16 residues. Per germline, CDR1 KGHSH and CDR2 LQKENI. Germline trimming cut 6 bases from V and 6 bases from J; bases unmatched to any gene: 8. The CDR3 sequence is CASSPRLAGGSDTQYF. Written as DNA, the CDR3 is TGTGCCAGCTCCCCTCGACTAGCGGGGGGGTCCGATACGCAGTATTTT. The variable domain in full, completed from reference TRBV18 and TRBJ2-3, reads NAGVMQNPRHLVRRRGQEARLRCSPMKGHSHVYWYRQLPEEGLKFMVYLQKENIIDESGMPKERFSAEFPKEGPSILRIQQVVRGDSAAYFCASSPRLAGGSDTQYFGPGTRLTVL.